The sequence of this T cell receptor beta chain was determined in a study of vaccination and CD4 T cells after COVID-19. Study at large: Cells were stimulated with overlapping spike peptides from SARS-CoV-2, HCoV-NL63, HCoV-OC43 and HCoV-229E.

With the Oncomine TCR Beta short-read assay, DNA from cultured CD4+ T cells was sequenced. The template was genomic DNA from cultured CD4+ T cells. MiXCR, applied by TCRdb to the PCR reads, yields one record per CDR3 protein. The data show approximately 26,000 distinct CDR3 sequences, around 65% seen once. The V gene's germline CDR1 is MDHEN and CDR2 SYDVKM. J gave up 9 bases and V 6 bases, and 10 bases lay outside the gene matches. CDR3 size: 14 residues. Treatment: roughly ten-day PBMC culture with coronavirus spike peptide pools or control peptides (ViraFEST assay). It was after around ten days of culture that CD4+ T cells were isolated by negative selection. This clonotype was observed once. The antigen is not known.

The sequence was obtained from a human donor who had recovered from COVID-19. The sequenced sample consisted of CD4+ T cells from blood, cultured in vitro. This chain links TRBV28 with TRBJ1-5, with 8 bases identical to TRBD1. The CDR3 reads CASSPDRATRPQHF. The CDR3 region has the DNA TGTGCCAGCAGCCCGGACAGGGCCACCAGGCCCCAGCATTTT.